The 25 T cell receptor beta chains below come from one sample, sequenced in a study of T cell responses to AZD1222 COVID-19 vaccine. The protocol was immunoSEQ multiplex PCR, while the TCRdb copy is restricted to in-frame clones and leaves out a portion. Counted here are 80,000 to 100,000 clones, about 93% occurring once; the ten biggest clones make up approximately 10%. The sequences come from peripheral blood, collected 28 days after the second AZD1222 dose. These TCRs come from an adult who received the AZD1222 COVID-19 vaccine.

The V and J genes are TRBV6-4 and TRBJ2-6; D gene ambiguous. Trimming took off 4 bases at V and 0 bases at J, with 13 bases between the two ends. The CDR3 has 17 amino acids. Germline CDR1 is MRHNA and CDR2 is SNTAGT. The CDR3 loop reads CASSVVHSYSGANVLTF. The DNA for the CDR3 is TGTGCCAGCAGTGTCGTCCACTCGTACTCTGGGGCCAACGTCCTGACTTTC.

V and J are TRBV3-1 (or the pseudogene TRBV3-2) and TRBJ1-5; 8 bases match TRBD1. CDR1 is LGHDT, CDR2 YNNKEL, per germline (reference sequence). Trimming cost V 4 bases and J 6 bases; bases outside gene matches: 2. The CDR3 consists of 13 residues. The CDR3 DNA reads TGTGCCAGCAGCCCGGACAGGGTTCAGCCCCAGCATTTT. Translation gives CASSPDRVQPQHF.

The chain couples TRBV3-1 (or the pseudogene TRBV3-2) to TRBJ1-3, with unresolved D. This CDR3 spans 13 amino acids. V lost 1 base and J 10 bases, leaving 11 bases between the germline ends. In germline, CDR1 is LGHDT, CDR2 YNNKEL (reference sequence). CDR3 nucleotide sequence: TGTGCCAGCAGCCAAGTTAGGACGGGGACCATATATTTT. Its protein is CASSQVRTGTIYF.

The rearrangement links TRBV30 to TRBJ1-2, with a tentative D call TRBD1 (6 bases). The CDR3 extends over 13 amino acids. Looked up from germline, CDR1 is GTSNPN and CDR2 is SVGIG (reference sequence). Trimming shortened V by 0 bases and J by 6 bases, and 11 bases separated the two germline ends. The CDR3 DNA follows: TGTGCCTGGAGTGTTTCGGGGGGCCATGGCTACACCTTC. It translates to CAWSVSGGHGYTF.

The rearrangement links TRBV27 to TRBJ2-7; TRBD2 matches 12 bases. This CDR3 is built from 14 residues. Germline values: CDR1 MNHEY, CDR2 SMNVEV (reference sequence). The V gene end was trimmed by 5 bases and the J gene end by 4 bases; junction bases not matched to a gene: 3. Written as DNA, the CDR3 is TGTGCCAGCAGTCCAGGACTAGCGGGATACGAGCAGTACTTC. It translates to CASSPGLAGYEQYF.

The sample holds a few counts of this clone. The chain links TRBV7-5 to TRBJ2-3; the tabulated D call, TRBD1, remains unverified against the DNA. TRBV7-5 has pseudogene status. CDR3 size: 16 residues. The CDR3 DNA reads TGTGCCAGATATGAGGAAACAGGGCGGTCGACAGATACGCAGTATTTT. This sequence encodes CARYEETGRSTDTQYF.

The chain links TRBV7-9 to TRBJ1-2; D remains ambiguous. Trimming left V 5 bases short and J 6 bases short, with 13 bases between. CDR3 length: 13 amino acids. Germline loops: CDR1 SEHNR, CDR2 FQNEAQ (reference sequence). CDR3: CASSLTETDGYTF. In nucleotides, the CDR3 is TGTGCCAGCAGCCTAACCGAAACAGATGGCTACACCTTC.

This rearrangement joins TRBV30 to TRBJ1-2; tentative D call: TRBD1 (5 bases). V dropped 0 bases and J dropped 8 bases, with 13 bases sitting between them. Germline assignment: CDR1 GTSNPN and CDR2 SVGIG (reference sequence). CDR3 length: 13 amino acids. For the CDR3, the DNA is TGTGCCTGGAGTGTACTCAGGGTTAAAGGCTACACCTTC. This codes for CAWSVLRVKGYTF.

CDR3 in DNA: TGTGCCAGCAGTAATCGTTACACTGAAGCTTTCTTT. Its protein is CASSNRYTEAFF. The chain recombines TRBV6-6 with TRBJ1-1; unclear D gene. V was trimmed by 5 bases and J by 3 bases, leaving 7 bases between them. Germline V gene data show CDR1 as MNHNY and CDR2 as SVGAGI (reference sequence). The CDR3 sequence is 12 residues long.

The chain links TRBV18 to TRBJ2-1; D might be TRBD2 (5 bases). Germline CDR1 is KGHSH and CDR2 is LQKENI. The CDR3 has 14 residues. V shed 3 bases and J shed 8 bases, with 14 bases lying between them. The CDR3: CASSPTWVGDEQFF. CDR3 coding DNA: TGTGCCAGCTCACCCACCTGGGTGGGAGATGAGCAGTTCTTC. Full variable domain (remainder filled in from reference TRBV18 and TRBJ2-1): NAGVMQNPRHLVRRRGQEARLRCSPMKGHSHVYWYRQLPEEGLKFMVYLQKENIIDESGMPKERFSAEFPKEGPSILRIQQVVRGDSAAYFCASSPTWVGDEQFFGPGTRLTVL.

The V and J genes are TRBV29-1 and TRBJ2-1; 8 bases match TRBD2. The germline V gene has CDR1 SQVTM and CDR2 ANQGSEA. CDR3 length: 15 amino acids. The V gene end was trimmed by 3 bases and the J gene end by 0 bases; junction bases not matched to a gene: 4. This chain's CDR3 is CSVESGSGSYNEQFF. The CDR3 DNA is TGCAGCGTTGAGAGCGGGAGTGGCTCCTACAATGAGCAGTTCTTC.

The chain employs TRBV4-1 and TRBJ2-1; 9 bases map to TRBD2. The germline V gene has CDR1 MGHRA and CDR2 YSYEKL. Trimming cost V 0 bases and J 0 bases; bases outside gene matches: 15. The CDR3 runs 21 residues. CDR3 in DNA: TGCGCCAGCAGCCAAGAAAAGCCAATGTCAGCGGGAGGTAGCTCCTACAATGAGCAGTTCTTC. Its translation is CASSQEKPMSAGGSSYNEQFF.

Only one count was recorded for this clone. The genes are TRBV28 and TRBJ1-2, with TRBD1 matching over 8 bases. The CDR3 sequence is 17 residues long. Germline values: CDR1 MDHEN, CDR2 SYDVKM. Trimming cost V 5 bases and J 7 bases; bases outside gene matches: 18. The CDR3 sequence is CASSTGTGSLLAGGYTF. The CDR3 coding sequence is TGTGCCAGCAGTACCGGGACAGGATCCCTCTTAGCTGGTGGCTACACCTTC.

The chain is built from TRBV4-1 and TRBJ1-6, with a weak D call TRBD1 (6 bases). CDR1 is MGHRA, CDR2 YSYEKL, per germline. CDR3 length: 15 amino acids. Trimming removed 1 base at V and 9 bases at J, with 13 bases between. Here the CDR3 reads CASSQVPQGSSPLHF. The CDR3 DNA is TGCGCCAGCAGCCAAGTACCACAGGGAAGTTCACCCCTCCACTTT.

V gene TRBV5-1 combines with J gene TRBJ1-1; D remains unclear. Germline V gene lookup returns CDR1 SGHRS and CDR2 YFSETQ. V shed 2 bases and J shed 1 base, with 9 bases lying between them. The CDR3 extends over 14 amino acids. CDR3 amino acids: CASSLKGENTEAFF. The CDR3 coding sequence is TGCGCCAGCAGCTTAAAGGGTGAGAACACTGAAGCTTTCTTT.

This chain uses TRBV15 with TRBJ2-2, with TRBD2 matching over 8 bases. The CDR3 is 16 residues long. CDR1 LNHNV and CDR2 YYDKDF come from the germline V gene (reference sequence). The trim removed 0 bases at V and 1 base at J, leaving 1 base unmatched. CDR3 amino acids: CATSRDSGMNTGELFF. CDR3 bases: TGTGCCACCAGCAGAGATAGCGGGATGAACACCGGGGAGCTGTTTTTT.

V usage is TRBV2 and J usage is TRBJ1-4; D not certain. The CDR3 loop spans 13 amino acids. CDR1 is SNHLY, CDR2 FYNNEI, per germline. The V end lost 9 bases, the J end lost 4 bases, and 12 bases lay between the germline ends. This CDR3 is CASGERINEKLFF. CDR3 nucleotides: TGTGCCAGTGGTGAGAGAATTAATGAAAAACTGTTTTTT.

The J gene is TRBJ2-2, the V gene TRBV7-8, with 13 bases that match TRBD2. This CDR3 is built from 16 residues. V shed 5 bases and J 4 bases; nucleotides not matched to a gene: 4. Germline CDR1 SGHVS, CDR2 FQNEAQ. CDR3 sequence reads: CASSQGLAGTTGELFF. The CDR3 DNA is TGTGCCAGCAGCCAGGGACTAGCGGGGACCACCGGGGAGCTGTTTTTT.

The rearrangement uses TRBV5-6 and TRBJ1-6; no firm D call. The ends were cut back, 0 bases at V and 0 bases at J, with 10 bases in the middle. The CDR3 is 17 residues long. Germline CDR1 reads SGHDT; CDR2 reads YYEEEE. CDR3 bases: TGTGCCAGCAGCTTGGTTAGATCGGGCTCCTATAATTCACCCCTCCACTTT. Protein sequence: CASSLVRSGSYNSPLHF.

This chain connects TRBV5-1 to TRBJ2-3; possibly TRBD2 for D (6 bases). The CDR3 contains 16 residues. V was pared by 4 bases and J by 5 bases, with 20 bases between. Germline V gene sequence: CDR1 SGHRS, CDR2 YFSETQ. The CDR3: CASSPPEGPSGDTQYF. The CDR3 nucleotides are TGCGCCAGCAGCCCGCCGGAGGGTCCCTCGGGAGATACGCAGTATTTT.

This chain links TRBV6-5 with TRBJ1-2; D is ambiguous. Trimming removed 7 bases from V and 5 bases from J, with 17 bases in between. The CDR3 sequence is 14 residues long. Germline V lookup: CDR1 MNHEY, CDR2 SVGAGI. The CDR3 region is CASTPTLNDYGYTF. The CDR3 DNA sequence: TGTGCCAGCACCCCGACCCTAAACGATTATGGCTACACCTTC.

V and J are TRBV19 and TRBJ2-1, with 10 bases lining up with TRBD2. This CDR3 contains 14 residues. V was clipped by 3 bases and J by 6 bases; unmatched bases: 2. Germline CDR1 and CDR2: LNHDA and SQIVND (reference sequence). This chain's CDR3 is CASSIVAGGNEQFF. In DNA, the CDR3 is TGTGCCAGTAGTATTGTAGCGGGAGGCAATGAGCAGTTCTTC.

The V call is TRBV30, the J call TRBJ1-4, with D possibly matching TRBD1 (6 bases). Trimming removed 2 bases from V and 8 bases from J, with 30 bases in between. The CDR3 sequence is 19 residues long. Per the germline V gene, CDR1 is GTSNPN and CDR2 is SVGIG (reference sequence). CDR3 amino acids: CAWSPTNIKTGTLREKLFF. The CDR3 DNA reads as TGTGCCTGGAGTCCCACCAACATTAAGACAGGAACACTTAGGGAAAAACTGTTTTTT.

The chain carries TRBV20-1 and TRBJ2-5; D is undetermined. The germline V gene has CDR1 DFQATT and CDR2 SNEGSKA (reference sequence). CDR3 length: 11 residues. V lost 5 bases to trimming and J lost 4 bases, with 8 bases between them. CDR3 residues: CSAAWGETQYF. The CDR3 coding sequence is TGCAGTGCTGCGTGGGGAGAGACCCAGTACTTC.

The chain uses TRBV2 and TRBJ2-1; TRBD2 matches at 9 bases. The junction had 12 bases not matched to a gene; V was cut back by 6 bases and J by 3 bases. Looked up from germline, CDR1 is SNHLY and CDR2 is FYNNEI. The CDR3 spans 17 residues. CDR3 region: CASSESLAGTHYNEQFF. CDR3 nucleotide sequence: TGTGCCAGCAGCGAAAGCCTAGCGGGGACCCACTACAATGAGCAGTTCTTC.